These 23 T cell receptor beta chains were all obtained from the same sample, sequenced in a study of control samples from healthy donors and cancer patients. Sequenced by immunoSEQ multiplex PCR; TCRdb stores in-frame clones only, minus some. This table holds tens of thousands of clones, 83% found once. Material for sequencing was blood. The receptor source for this set is a man aged 55 to 70 in good health.

CDR3 loop: CASSSYRGRTDTQYF. The CDR3 DNA reads TGTGCCAGCAGCTCCTACAGGGGGCGCACAGATACGCAGTATTTT. This chain joins TRBV3-1 (or the pseudogene TRBV3-2) and TRBJ2-3, with 9 bases lining up with TRBD1. Germline values: CDR1 LGHDT, CDR2 YNNKEL (reference sequence). The CDR3 loop spans 15 amino acids. The V gene end was trimmed by 5 bases and the J gene end by 1 base; junction bases not matched to a gene: 4.

The chain couples TRBV28 to TRBJ1-4, with TRBD1 as a possible D gene (6 bases). CDR1 and CDR2 from the germline V gene are MDHEN and SYDVKM. V lost 9 bases, J lost 8 bases, and 16 bases lay in between. CDR3 length equals 13 residues. The CDR3 coding sequence is TGTGCCAGTAAAGGGGGGGCGGGCGAAAAACTGTTTTTT. As protein: CASKGGAGEKLFF.

J is TRBJ1-6 and V is TRBV7-6; 9 bases match TRBD1. The CDR3 spans 15 residues. Germline CDR1 SGHVS, CDR2 FNYEAQ. Losses at the gene ends were 1 base for V and 6 bases for J; bases not matched to a gene: 1. The CDR3 here is CASSLGTGVNSPLHF. In nucleotides, the CDR3 is TGTGCCAGCAGCTTAGGGACAGGGGTTAATTCACCCCTCCACTTT.

V gene TRBV6-5 combines with J gene TRBJ2-2, with TRBD2 matching over 7 bases. The trim removed 6 bases at V and 5 bases at J, leaving 9 bases unmatched. CDR1 is MNHEY and CDR2 is SVGAGI in the germline V gene. The CDR3 is 15 residues long. The DNA for the CDR3 is TGTGCCAGCAGGGGGAGGGGTTACGCGACCGGGGAGCTGTTTTTT. The encoded protein is CASRGRGYATGELFF.

This clone was counted a single time. The rearrangement joins TRBV30 to TRBJ1-2; D call uncertain. V shed 3 bases and J shed 3 bases, with 26 bases lying between them. This CDR3 is 18 amino acids long. The germline CDR1 and CDR2 sequences are GTSNPN and SVGIG (reference sequence). The CDR3 spells CAWSSQRSYTQKDYGYTF. CDR3 nucleotides: TGTGCCTGGAGCTCCCAGCGGAGCTACACTCAAAAGGACTATGGCTACACCTTC.

The V call is TRBV5-4, the J call TRBJ2-2; the D is unclear. Germline V lookup: CDR1 SGHNT, CDR2 YYREEE (reference sequence). V lost 1 base, J lost 7 bases, and 11 bases lay in between. The CDR3 consists of 14 residues. This CDR3 is CASSLPKADGELFF. The CDR3 DNA sequence: TGTGCCAGCAGCTTGCCGAAGGCCGACGGGGAGCTGTTTTTT.

The V gene is TRBV2, the J gene TRBJ1-4, with a tentative D call TRBD1 (6 bases). This CDR3 has 17 residues. Trimming cost V 6 bases and J 7 bases, with 24 bases left between them. Per the germline V gene, CDR1 is SNHLY and CDR2 is FYNNEI. The CDR3 reads CASSLRMGTGFSEKLFF. DNA for the CDR3: TGTGCCAGCAGCCTTAGGATGGGTACAGGGTTTTCTGAAAAACTGTTTTTT. Filled out from reference TRBV2 and TRBJ1-4, the complete variable domain reads EPEVTQTPSHQVTQMGQEVILRCVPISNHLYFYWYRQILGQKVEFLVSFYNNEISEKSEIFDDQFSVERPDGSNFTLKIRSTKLEDSAMYFCASSLRMGTGFSEKLFFGSGTQLSVL.

The gene calls are TRBV6-5 and TRBJ2-3, with 8 bases lining up with TRBD1. CDR3 length: 15 amino acids. The V gene end was trimmed by 2 bases and the J gene end by 3 bases; junction bases not matched to a gene: 4. Germline lookup yields CDR1 MNHEY and CDR2 SVGAGI. CDR3 sequence (DNA): TGTGCCAGCAGTTACAGGGACAGGATGACAGATACGCAGTATTTT. Its protein product is CASSYRDRMTDTQYF.

This chain uses TRBV10-2 with TRBJ2-4; D unresolved. This CDR3 contains 14 residues. V was clipped by 2 bases and J by 2 bases, with 7 bases between them. Per the germline V gene, CDR1 is WSHSY and CDR2 is SAAADI. CDR3 region: CASSEPPSKNIQYF. DNA for the CDR3: TGCGCCAGCAGTGAGCCGCCCTCCAAAAACATTCAGTACTTC.

This clone came up once. The chain employs TRBV7-9 and TRBJ1-2; TRBD1 agrees at 7 bases. J gave up 6 bases and V 3 bases, and 13 bases lay outside the gene matches. Germline V CDR1 and CDR2: SEHNR, FQNEAQ (reference sequence). The CDR3 has 16 residues. CDR3: CASSFGRERTGDGYTF. The CDR3 DNA reads as TGTGCCAGCAGCTTTGGACGGGAACGGACAGGAGATGGCTACACCTTC.

The rearrangement joins TRBV5-1 to TRBJ2-2; TRBD2 matches 13 bases. The germline V gene has CDR1 SGHRS and CDR2 YFSETQ. V shed 4 bases, J shed 4 bases, and the junction held 4 bases outside the gene matches. The CDR3 runs to 16 residues. In nucleotides, the CDR3 is TGCGCCAGCAGCCAGGGACTAGCGGGAACCACCGGGGAGCTGTTTTTT. Translating it yields CASSQGLAGTTGELFF.

The V call is TRBV5-4, the J call TRBJ2-7; TRBD2 agrees at 7 bases. The CDR3 sequence is 15 residues long. V shed 0 bases and J 6 bases; nucleotides not matched to a gene: 9. The V gene's germline CDR1 is SGHNT and CDR2 YYREEE (reference sequence). The CDR3 sequence: CASSLVGEGPLEQYF. The DNA of the CDR3 is TGTGCCAGCAGCTTGGTGGGGGAGGGCCCCCTCGAGCAGTACTTC. Drawing the rest from reference TRBV5-4 and TRBJ2-7, the complete variable domain is ETGVTQSPTHLIKTRGQQVTLRCSSQSGHNTVSWYQQALGQGPQFIFQYYREEENGRGNFPPRFSGLQFPNYSSELNVNALELDDSALYLCASSLVGEGPLEQYFGPGTRLTVT.

V and J are TRBV2 and TRBJ2-1; a possible D gene is TRBD1 (5 bases). Trimming stripped 6 bases from V and 6 bases from J, with 18 bases between. This CDR3 is built from 15 residues. Germline CDR1 is SNHLY and CDR2 is FYNNEI. The CDR3 region is CASRNQGISANEQFF. In nucleotides, the CDR3 is TGTGCCAGCAGGAACCAGGGTATATCGGCCAATGAGCAGTTCTTC. Filled out from reference TRBV2 and TRBJ2-1, the complete variable domain reads EPEVTQTPSHQVTQMGQEVILRCVPISNHLYFYWYRQILGQKVEFLVSFYNNEISEKSEIFDDQFSVERPDGSNFTLKIRSTKLEDSAMYFCASRNQGISANEQFFGPGTRLTVL.

This clone occurred a few times. The V call is TRBV5-5, the J call TRBJ2-2; 8 positions agree with TRBD2. This CDR3 region has 14 residues. Trimming took 4 bases from V and 3 from J; bases not matched to a gene: 2. The germline CDR1 and CDR2 sequences are SGHKS and YYEKEE (reference sequence). CDR3: CASSRAGDTGELFF. The CDR3 coding sequence is TGTGCCAGCAGCAGAGCGGGGGACACCGGGGAGCTGTTTTTT.

This clone was recorded once. The chain carries TRBV7-8 and TRBJ1-2; D unclear. This CDR3 is 13 amino acids long. Germline lookup yields CDR1 SGHVS and CDR2 FQNEAQ. The V and J ends lost 5 bases and 2 bases respectively, with 9 bases between them. CDR3 residues: CASSPDGNYGYTF. The DNA of the CDR3 is TGTGCCAGCAGCCCGGACGGAAACTATGGCTACACCTTC.

The gene calls are TRBV7-9 and TRBJ2-1; 9 nucleotides line up with TRBD2. Trimming at V came to 2 bases and at J to 5 bases, leaving 4 bases not matched to a gene. The V gene's germline CDR1 is SEHNR and CDR2 FQNEAQ (reference sequence). The CDR3 totals 15 residues. CDR3 coding DNA: TGTGCCAGCAGCTTAACGACTAGCGGTAACAATGAGCAGTTCTTC. Translation: CASSLTTSGNNEQFF.

The chain couples TRBV7-2 to TRBJ2-7; 9 positions match TRBD2. Trimming cost V 5 bases and J 1 base; bases outside gene matches: 9. Germline-derived CDR1 and CDR2 are SGHTA and FQGNSA. The CDR3 has 16 amino acids. CDR3 sequence reads: CASSLVAGENSYEQYF. CDR3 coding DNA: TGTGCCAGCAGCCTCGTAGCGGGAGAGAATTCCTACGAGCAGTACTTC. The full variable domain, in which reference TRBV7-2 and TRBJ2-7 provide the parts outside the CDR3, is GAGVSQSPSNKVTEKGKDVELRCDPISGHTALYWYRQSLGQGLEFLIYFQGNSAPDKSGLPSDRFSAERTGGSVSTLTIQRTQQEDSAVYLCASSLVAGENSYEQYFGPGTRLTVT.

The genes are TRBV12-1 and TRBJ2-7; TRBD2 was called by the table and not checked on the DNA. TRBV12-1 is classified as a pseudogene. This CDR3 is built from 15 residues. The CDR3 region has the DNA TGTGCCAGCAGCTTTAGTACTAGCCTACGCTACGAGCAGTACTTC. Its translation: CASSFSTSLRYEQYF.

This clone showed up just once. The J gene is TRBJ2-1, the V gene TRBV11-1; TRBD1 aligns across 7 bases. After removal of 5 bases from V and 5 bases from J, the junction contained 12 bases not matched to a gene. The germline V gene encodes CDR1 SGHAT and CDR2 FQDESV (reference sequence). The CDR3 contains 16 residues. The CDR3 nucleotides read TGTGCCAGCAGCGTAGTTTTAGGACAGGAGGACAATGAGCAGTTCTTC. Protein sequence: CASSVVLGQEDNEQFF.

The V and J genes are TRBV30 and TRBJ2-3; unclear D gene. With 4 bases removed from V and 4 bases from J, the gap between germline ends came to 21 bases. Germline loops: CDR1 GTSNPN, CDR2 SVGIG (reference sequence). The CDR3 runs to 16 residues. CDR3 bases: TGTGCCTGGACGGACGCATCAGGTTTGCGTGCAGATACGCAGTATTTT. Residues: CAWTDASGLRADTQYF. Full variable domain (outside the CDR3, taken from reference TRBV30 and TRBJ2-3): SQTIHQWPATLVQPVGSPLSLECTVEGTSNPNLYWYRQAAGRGLQLLFYSVGIGQISSEVPQNLSASRPQDRQFILSSKKLLLSDSGFYLCAWTDASGLRADTQYFGPGTRLTVL.

The chain recombines TRBV19 with TRBJ2-1, with D hard to call. The CDR3 totals 11 residues. CDR1 and CDR2 (germline): LNHDA, SQIVND (reference sequence). With 9 bases removed from V and 7 bases from J, the gap between germline ends came to 10 bases. In nucleotides, the CDR3 is TGTGCCAGCGGATATTGGAATGAGCAGTTCTTC. Its translation: CASGYWNEQFF.

The sample holds one count of this clone. In nucleotides, the CDR3 is TGTGCCAGCAGTTCCTCCGGGACCTCAATGCAGAATGAGCAGTTCTTC. Protein sequence: CASSSSGTSMQNEQFF. The rearrangement joins TRBV27 to TRBJ2-1, with D perhaps TRBD1 or TRBD2 (5 bases each). Trimming stripped 4 bases from V and 7 bases from J, with 20 bases between. There are 16 residues in the CDR3. Per the germline V gene, CDR1 is MNHEY and CDR2 is SMNVEV (reference sequence).

The chain carries TRBV28 and TRBJ1-5; D is uncertain. This CDR3 comprises 13 residues. Trimming took off 2 bases at V and 6 bases at J, with 8 bases between the two ends. Germline lookup yields CDR1 MDHEN and CDR2 SYDVKM. The CDR3: CASSLVRLQPQHF. Written as DNA, the CDR3 is TGTGCCAGCAGTTTAGTCCGTCTTCAGCCCCAGCATTTT. Full variable domain (missing parts from reference TRBV28 and TRBJ1-5): DVKVTQSSRYLVKRTGEKVFLECVQDMDHENMFWYRQDPGLGLRLIYFSYDVKMKEKGDIPEGYSVSREKKERFSLILESASTNQTSMYLCASSLVRLQPQHFGDGTRLSIL.